These 11 T cell receptor beta chains share one sample of origin, sequenced in a study of blood T cell repertoires in COVID-19. Assay used: immunoSEQ multiplex PCR; TCRdb lists only in-frame clones, some missing. This sample yields a few hundred thousand clones, of which about 88% are seen a single time; 7.1% belongs to the top ten. Sequencing used peripheral blood. The source is a woman aged 60-75 years with COVID-19, enrolled during active disease.

J is TRBJ2-3 and V is TRBV3-1 (or the pseudogene TRBV3-2); 14 nucleotides agree with TRBD2. Germline V gene data show CDR1 as LGHDT and CDR2 as YNNKEL (reference sequence). The V segment lost 5 bases and the J segment 1 base; nucleotides outside the gene matches: 8. CDR3 length: 18 amino acids. The CDR3 here is CASSKRTSGGRGTDTQYF. CDR3 coding DNA: TGTGCCAGCAGCAAGAGGACTAGCGGGGGGCGAGGCACAGATACGCAGTATTTT.

This rearrangement joins TRBV11-3 to TRBJ1-1; D call uncertain. Germline CDR1 is SGHNT and CDR2 is YENEEA. V dropped 10 bases and J dropped 9 bases, with 15 bases sitting between them. The CDR3 consists of 11 residues. The CDR3 DNA sequence: TGTGCCACCCTACCCGCGGGGAAAGCTTTCTTT. Amino acid sequence: CATLPAGKAFF.

A remark on this clone: Compared with germline, one end of the junction differs, possibly owing to a read error. The rearrangement joins TRBV3-1 (or the pseudogene TRBV3-2) to TRBJ1-2, with no clear D. This CDR3 comprises 12 residues. CDR1 is LGHDT, CDR2 YNNKEL, per germline (reference sequence). The CDR3 loop reads CASTQGQSGYTF. CDR3 DNA: TGTGCCAGCACCCAAGGGCAGTCCGGCTACACCTTC.

This sequence joins TRBV18 and TRBJ2-2, with 7 bases lining up with TRBD2. The CDR3 runs 16 residues. J was trimmed by 3 bases and V by 1 base; bases with no gene match: 5. Germline assignment: CDR1 KGHSH and CDR2 LQKENI. The CDR3 DNA follows: TGTGCCAGCTCACCACTAGCGGGCGCCGACACCGGGGAGCTGTTTTTT. It specifies CASSPLAGADTGELFF.

This clone has more than one count but fewer than ten. The J gene is TRBJ1-5, the V gene TRBV19, with D unresolved. Germline V gives CDR1 LNHDA, CDR2 SQIVND (reference sequence). Trimming took off 3 bases at V and 2 bases at J, with 8 bases between the two ends. The CDR3 has 14 amino acids. The CDR3 sequence is CASSINSGNQPQHF. The CDR3 nucleotides are TGTGCCAGTAGTATTAACAGTGGCAATCAGCCCCAGCATTTT.

The V and J genes are TRBV5-4 and TRBJ1-6; 9 nucleotides line up with TRBD1. CDR1 SGHNT and CDR2 YYREEE come from the germline V gene (reference sequence). The CDR3 is 15 amino acids. The J segment lost 10 bases and the V segment lost 0 bases, leaving 5 bases of the junction unmatched. CDR3 coding DNA: TGTGCCAGCAGCTTGGACAGGGGGCAAAACTCACCCCTCCACTTT. Its protein product is CASSLDRGQNSPLHF.

The chain has TRBV6-6 and TRBJ1-2; 7 positions match TRBD1. Germline V gene data show CDR1 as MNHNY and CDR2 as SVGAGI (reference sequence). The V and J ends lost 2 bases and 6 bases, in that order; junction bases with no gene match: 6. This CDR3 has 14 amino acids. As DNA, the CDR3 is TGTGCCAGCAGTTACGGTGGTAGGGGGCATGGCTACACCTTC. Residues: CASSYGGRGHGYTF.

The chain couples TRBV27 to TRBJ2-1; 7 nucleotides align to TRBD1. The V segment lost 5 bases and the J segment 0 bases; nucleotides outside the gene matches: 7. Germline CDR1 is MNHEY and CDR2 is SMNVEV (reference sequence). CDR3 length equals 16 residues. The CDR3 is CASSRQGPSSYNEQFF. DNA of the CDR3: TGTGCCAGCAGTCGACAGGGCCCTAGCTCCTACAATGAGCAGTTCTTC.

The J gene is TRBJ2-1, the V gene TRBV10-2; TRBD2 matches 9 bases. Looked up from germline, CDR1 is WSHSY and CDR2 is SAAADI. The CDR3 has 14 residues. V lost 6 bases and J lost 1; bases outside the gene matches: 1. The CDR3 DNA sequence: TGCGCCAGCAGGAGCGGGGGGTCCTACAATGAGCAGTTCTTC. It specifies CASRSGGSYNEQFF.

The genes are TRBV3-1 (or the pseudogene TRBV3-2) and TRBJ2-3, with a possible D match to TRBD2 (5 bases). The V gene's germline CDR1 is LGHDT and CDR2 YNNKEL (reference sequence). The CDR3 has 15 amino acids. V was shortened by 1 base and J by 5 bases, with 13 bases between the two germline ends. CDR3 residues: CASSQGTPGGDTQYF. The CDR3 DNA sequence: TGTGCCAGCAGCCAAGGGACTCCTGGCGGAGATACGCAGTATTTT.

The chain has TRBV2 and TRBJ2-3, with 16 bases aligning to TRBD2. CDR1 and CDR2 (germline): SNHLY, FYNNEI. The V gene end was trimmed by 5 bases and the J gene end by 5 bases; junction bases not matched to a gene: 13. The length of the CDR3 is 19 residues. The CDR3 spells CASSPVGGLAGGQKDTQYF. The CDR3 DNA reads as TGTGCCAGCAGTCCCGTGGGGGGACTAGCGGGGGGGCAGAAAGATACGCAGTATTTT.